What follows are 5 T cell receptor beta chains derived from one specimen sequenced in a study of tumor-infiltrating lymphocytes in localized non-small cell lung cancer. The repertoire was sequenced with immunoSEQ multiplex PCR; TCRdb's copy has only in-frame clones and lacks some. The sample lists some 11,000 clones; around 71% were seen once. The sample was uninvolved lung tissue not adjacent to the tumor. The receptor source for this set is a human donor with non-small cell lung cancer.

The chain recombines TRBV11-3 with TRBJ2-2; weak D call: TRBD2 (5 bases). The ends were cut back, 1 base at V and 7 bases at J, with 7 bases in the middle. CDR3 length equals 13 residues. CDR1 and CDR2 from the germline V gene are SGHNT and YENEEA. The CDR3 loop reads CASSLVAGGELFF. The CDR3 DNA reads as TGTGCCAGCAGCTTAGTTGCGGGCGGGGAGCTGTTTTTT.

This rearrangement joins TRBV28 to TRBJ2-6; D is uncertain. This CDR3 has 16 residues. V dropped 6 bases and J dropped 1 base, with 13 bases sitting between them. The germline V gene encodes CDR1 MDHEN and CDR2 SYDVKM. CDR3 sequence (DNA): TGTGCCAGCAGCCCTTCCAGTATTTCTGGGGCCAACGTCCTGACTTTC. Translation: CASSPSSISGANVLTF.

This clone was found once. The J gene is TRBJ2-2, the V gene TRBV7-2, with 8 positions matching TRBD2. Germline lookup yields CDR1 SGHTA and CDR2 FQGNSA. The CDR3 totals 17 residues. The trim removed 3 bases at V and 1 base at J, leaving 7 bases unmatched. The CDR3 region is CASSFPKTSVNTGELFF. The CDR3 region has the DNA TGTGCCAGCAGCTTCCCAAAGACTAGCGTGAACACCGGGGAGCTGTTTTTT.

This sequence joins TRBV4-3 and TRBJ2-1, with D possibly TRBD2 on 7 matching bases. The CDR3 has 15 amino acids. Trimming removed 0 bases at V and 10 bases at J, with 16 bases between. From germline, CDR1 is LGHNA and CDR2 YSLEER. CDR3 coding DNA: TGCGCCAGCAGCCAAGATCACTCGGGGGGCAGGGAGCAGTTCTTC. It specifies CASSQDHSGGREQFF.

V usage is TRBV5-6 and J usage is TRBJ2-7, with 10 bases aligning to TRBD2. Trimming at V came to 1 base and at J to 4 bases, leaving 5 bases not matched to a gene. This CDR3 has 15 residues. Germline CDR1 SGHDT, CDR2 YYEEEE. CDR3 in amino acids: CASSLWSGGAYEQYF. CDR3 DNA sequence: TGTGCCAGCAGCTTGTGGAGCGGGGGGGCTTACGAGCAGTACTTC.